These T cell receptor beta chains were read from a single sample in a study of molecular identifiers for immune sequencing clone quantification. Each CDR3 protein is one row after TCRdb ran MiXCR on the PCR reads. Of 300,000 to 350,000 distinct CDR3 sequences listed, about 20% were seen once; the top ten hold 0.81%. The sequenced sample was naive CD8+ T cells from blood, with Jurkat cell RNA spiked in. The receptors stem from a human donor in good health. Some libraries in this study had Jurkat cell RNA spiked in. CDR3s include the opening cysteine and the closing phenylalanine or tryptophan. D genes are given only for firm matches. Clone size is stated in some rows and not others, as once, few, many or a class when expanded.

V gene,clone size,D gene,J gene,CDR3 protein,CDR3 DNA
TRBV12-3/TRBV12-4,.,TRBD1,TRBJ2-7,CASSRPEQGTPTYEQYF,TGTGCCAGCAGCCGCCCCGAACAGGGGACCCCCACCTACGAGCAGTACTTC
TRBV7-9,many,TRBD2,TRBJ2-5,CASSLLAGGQETQYF,TGTGCCAGCAGCTTACTAGCGGGAGGGCAAGAGACCCAGTACTTC
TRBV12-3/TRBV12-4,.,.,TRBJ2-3,CASSEYLATDTQYF,TGTGCCAGCAGTGAATACCTAGCCACAGATACGCAGTATTTT
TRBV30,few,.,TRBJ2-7,CAWSLVAALNEQYF,TGTGCCTGGAGTCTGGTAGCGGCTTTGAACGAGCAGTACTTC
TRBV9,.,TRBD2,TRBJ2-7,CASSPQSGSSYEQYF,TGTGCCAGCAGCCCCCAGAGCGGGAGCTCCTACGAGCAGTACTTC
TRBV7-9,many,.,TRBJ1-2,CASSLMGEYGYTF,TGTGCCAGCAGCTTAATGGGGGAGTATGGCTACACCTTC
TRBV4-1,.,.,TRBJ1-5,CASSQVEVSRNNQPQHF,TGCGCCAGCAGCCAAGTTGAGGTCAGCAGGAACAATCAGCCCCAGCATTTT
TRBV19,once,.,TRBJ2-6,CASTSWVGLSSGANVLTF,TGTGCCAGTACCTCTTGGGTGGGGCTGAGCTCTGGGGCCAACGTCCTGACTTTC
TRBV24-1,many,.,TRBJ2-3,CATSDPSGTALGTDTQYF,TGTGCCACCAGTGATCCCTCCGGGACCGCTCTAGGGACAGATACGCAGTATTTT
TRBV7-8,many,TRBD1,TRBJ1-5,CASSLGAGGPQPQHF,TGTGCCAGCAGCTTAGGTGCAGGGGGCCCTCAGCCCCAGCATTTT
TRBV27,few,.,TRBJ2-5,CASSSTGTLQETQYF,TGTGCCAGCAGTTCAACCGGGACACTCCAAGAGACCCAGTACTTC
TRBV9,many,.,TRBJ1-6,CASSAAKKGVNSPLHF,TGTGCCAGCAGCGCGGCAAAAAAAGGGGTTAATTCACCCCTCCACTTT
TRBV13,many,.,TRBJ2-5,CASSGIPETETQYF,TGTGCCAGCAGCGGCATCCCCGAGACGGAGACCCAGTACTTC
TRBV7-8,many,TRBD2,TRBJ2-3,CASSFTGLASTDTQYF,TGTGCCAGCAGCTTCACGGGACTAGCCAGCACAGATACGCAGTATTTT
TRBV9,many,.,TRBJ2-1,CASSVGSTNEQFF,TGTGCCAGCAGCGTAGGTTCCACCAATGAGCAGTTCTTC
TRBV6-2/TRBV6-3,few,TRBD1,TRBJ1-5,CASSLRTGSAQPQHF,TGTGCCAGCAGTCTACGGACAGGGAGCGCTCAGCCCCAGCATTTT
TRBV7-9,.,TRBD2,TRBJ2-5,CASSLALVAGLKETQYF,TGTGCCAGCAGCTTAGCGTTAGTAGCGGGGTTAAAAGAGACCCAGTACTTC
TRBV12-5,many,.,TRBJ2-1,CASGLGTKVKFF,TGTGCTAGTGGTTTGGGAACTAAGGTGAAGTTCTTC
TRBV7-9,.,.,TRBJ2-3,CASSSPVYSTDTQYF,TGTGCCAGCAGCTCTCCCGTGTATAGCACAGATACGCAGTATTTT
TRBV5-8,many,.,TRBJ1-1,CASSLGIGTNTEAFF,TGTGCCAGCAGCTTGGGTATAGGCACGAACACTGAAGCTTTCTTT
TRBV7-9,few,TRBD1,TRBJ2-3,CASSFTAGGLTDTQYF,TGTGCCAGCAGCTTTACTGCAGGGGGTTTAACAGATACGCAGTATTTT
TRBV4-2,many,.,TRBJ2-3,CASSQELGADTQYF,TGTGCCAGCAGCCAGGAACTAGGAGCGGATACGCAGTATTTT
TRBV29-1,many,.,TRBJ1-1,CSVDGGVNTEAFF,TGCAGCGTTGATGGGGGGGTGAACACTGAAGCTTTCTTT
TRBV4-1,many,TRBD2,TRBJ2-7,CASSQEGLAGTRYEQYF,TGCGCCAGCAGCCAGGAAGGACTAGCGGGGACCCGCTACGAGCAGTACTTC
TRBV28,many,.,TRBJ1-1,CASTHMRGAEAFF,TGTGCCAGCACTCATATGCGGGGAGCTGAAGCTTTCTTT
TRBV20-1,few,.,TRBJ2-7,CSARVPQGGSYEQYF,TGCAGTGCTAGAGTGCCACAGGGAGGGTCCTACGAGCAGTACTTC
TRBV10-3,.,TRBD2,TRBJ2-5,CAISDPTSGREFGETQYF,TGTGCCATCAGTGACCCGACTAGCGGGAGGGAGTTTGGAGAGACCCAGTACTTC
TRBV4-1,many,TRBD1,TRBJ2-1,CASSQSGTGALFF,TGCGCCAGCAGCCAAAGTGGGACAGGGGCTTTGTTCTTC
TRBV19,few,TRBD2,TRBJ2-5,CASSISASGYQETQYF,TGTGCCAGTAGTATTAGTGCTAGCGGGTACCAAGAGACCCAGTACTTC
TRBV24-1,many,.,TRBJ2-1,CATSDLSSWEQFF,TGTGCCACCAGTGATTTATCCTCTTGGGAGCAGTTCTTC
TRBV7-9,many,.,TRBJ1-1,CASSLTLMNTEAFF,TGTGCCAGCAGCTTAACGCTCATGAACACTGAAGCTTTCTTT
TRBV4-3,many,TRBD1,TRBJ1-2,CASSQHPDRGGYYGYTF,TGCGCCAGCAGCCAACATCCAGACAGGGGCGGCTACTATGGCTACACCTTC
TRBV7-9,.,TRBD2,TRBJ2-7,CASSLLAGEYEQYF,TGTGCCAGCAGCTTACTAGCGGGAGAGTACGAGCAGTACTTC
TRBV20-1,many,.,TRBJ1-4,CSARDPEGIEKLFF,TGCAGTGCTAGAGATCCGGAGGGCATCGAAAAACTGTTTTTT
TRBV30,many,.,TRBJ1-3,CAWSGLSGEIYF,TGTGCCTGGAGTGGATTGTCGGGAGAGATATATTTT